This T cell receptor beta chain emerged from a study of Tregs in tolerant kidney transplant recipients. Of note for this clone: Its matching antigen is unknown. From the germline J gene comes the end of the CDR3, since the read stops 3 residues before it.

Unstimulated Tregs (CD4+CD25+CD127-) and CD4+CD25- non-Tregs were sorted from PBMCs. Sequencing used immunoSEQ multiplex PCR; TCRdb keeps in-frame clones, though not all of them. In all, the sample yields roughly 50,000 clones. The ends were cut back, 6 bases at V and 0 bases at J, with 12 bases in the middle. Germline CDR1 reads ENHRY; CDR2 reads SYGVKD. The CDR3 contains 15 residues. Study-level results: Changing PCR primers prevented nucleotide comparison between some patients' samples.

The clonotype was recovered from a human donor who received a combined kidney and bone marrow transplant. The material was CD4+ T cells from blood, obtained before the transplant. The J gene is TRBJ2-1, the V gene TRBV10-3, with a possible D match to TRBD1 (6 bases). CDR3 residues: CAIRAGTFSYNEQFF. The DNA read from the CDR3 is TGTGCCATCAGGGCCGGGACATTCTCCTACAATGAG.